This is a list of T cell receptor beta chains from one sample in a study of blood T cell repertoires in COVID-19. Using immunoSEQ multiplex PCR, the repertoire was profiled, and TCRdb retains in-frame clones only, with some absent. The sample shows 86,000 or so clones, roughly 91% of them seen only once. Sequencing was carried out using peripheral blood. The source of these receptors is a woman between 45 and 65 years old in a cohort sampled during active COVID-19. Both conserved end residues are part of each CDR3. D genes are given only for firm matches. Size is stated for part of the rows, as once, few or many counts, or as a class when the clone is expanded.

clone_size,v_call,j_call,d_call,cdr3_aa,cdr3_nt
once,TRBV3-1/TRBV3-2,TRBJ1-4,.,CASSSYRELFF,TGTGCCAGCAGCAGCTACAGGGAACTGTTTTTT
.,TRBV13,TRBJ1-1,.,CASSLGNTGFLDTEAFF,TGTGCCAGCAGCTTAGGAAATACAGGGTTTTTAGACACTGAAGCTTTCTTT
once,TRBV5-1,TRBJ1-1,TRBD1,CASAPSGGLTEAFF,TGCGCCAGCGCGCCGTCAGGGGGGCTCACTGAAGCTTTCTTT
.,TRBV19,TRBJ1-5,TRBD1,CASSLTGNQPQHF,TGTGCCAGTAGTTTGACAGGGAACCAGCCCCAGCATTTT
few,TRBV3-1/TRBV3-2,TRBJ1-6,TRBD1,CASSHRQGSNSPLHF,TGTGCCAGCAGCCATCGACAGGGCAGTAATTCACCCCTCCACTTT
.,TRBV12-5,TRBJ2-4,.,CASGLTENIQYF,TGTGCTAGCGGTTTGACAGAAAACATTCAGTACTTC
.,TRBV29-1,TRBJ1-4,.,CSVSQGLGINEKLFF,TGCAGCGTTTCACAGGGTTTGGGGATTAATGAAAAACTGTTTTTT
.,TRBV14,TRBJ1-1,.,CASSQDRGVYAEAFF,TGTGCCAGCAGCCAAGATCGGGGGGTTTACGCTGAAGCTTTCTTT
.,TRBV19,TRBJ1-5,.,CASSIGGTRDNQPQHF,TGTGCCAGTAGTATAGGGGGTACCAGGGACAATCAGCCCCAGCATTTT
.,TRBV6-6,TRBJ2-1,TRBD1,CASRPLEGAHEQFF,TGTGCCAGCCGTCCTCTTGAGGGGGCCCATGAGCAGTTCTTC
.,TRBV7-9,TRBJ2-3,.,CASSFSGIDTDTQYF,TGTGCCAGCAGCTTCTCCGGGATCGACACAGATACGCAGTATTTT
.,TRBV6-5,TRBJ2-1,TRBD2,CASSRTSGDEQFF,TGTGCCAGCAGTCGGACTAGCGGCGATGAGCAGTTCTTC
.,TRBV28,TRBJ1-5,.,CASTKVQGGQPQHF,TGTGCCAGCACCAAAGTCCAGGGAGGTCAGCCCCAGCATTTT
.,TRBV15,TRBJ2-7,.,CATSRDRGFQGHEQYF,TGTGCCACCAGCAGAGATCGTGGGTTTCAGGGGCACGAGCAGTACTTC
.,TRBV19,TRBJ2-7,TRBD1,CASSSRTGGNYEQYF,TGTGCCAGTAGCTCGCGGACAGGGGGCAACTACGAGCAGTACTTC
once,TRBV2,TRBJ2-4,.,CASSLDGLAKNIQYF,TGTGCCAGCAGCCTGGATGGACTAGCCAAAAACATTCAGTACTTC
.,TRBV4-2,TRBJ2-7,TRBD1,CASSPRDRGLQEQYF,TGTGCCAGCAGCCCTCGGGACAGGGGGCTCCAGGAGCAGTACTTC
few,TRBV12-3/TRBV12-4,TRBJ2-1,TRBD1,CASRDRVINEQFF,TGTGCCAGCAGGGACAGGGTCATCAATGAGCAGTTCTTC
.,TRBV4-1,TRBJ2-5,.,CASSHRTQADDQYF,TGCGCCAGCAGCCACCGGACTCAGGCAGACGACCAGTACTTC
.,TRBV15,TRBJ1-1,.,CATASGRGTEAFF,TGTGCCACCGCTTCAGGGCGGGGCACTGAAGCTTTCTTT
.,TRBV20-1,TRBJ1-1,.,CSASQPRGADTEAFF,TGCAGTGCTAGTCAACCAAGGGGCGCCGACACTGAAGCTTTCTTT
many,TRBV19,TRBJ1-2,TRBD1,CASIRTGVGYGYTF,TGTGCCAGTATCCGAACAGGGGTAGGGTATGGCTACACCTTC
.,TRBV3-1/TRBV3-2,TRBJ1-1,TRBD1,CASSQSRDRGNTEAFF,TGTGCCAGCAGCCAATCCCGGGACAGGGGGAACACTGAAGCTTTCTTT
once,TRBV6-5,TRBJ2-7,TRBD1,CASSYSLGTGEQYF,TGTGCCAGCAGTTACTCACTTGGGACAGGCGAGCAGTACTTC
.,TRBV7-3,TRBJ2-3,.,CASSPDAGDTQYF,TGTGCCAGCAGCCCTGACGCGGGAGATACGCAGTATTTT
few,TRBV11-3,TRBJ2-5,.,CASSSQETQYF,TGTGCCAGCAGCTCTCAAGAGACCCAGTACTTC
.,TRBV28,TRBJ2-3,.,CASSLSGDTQYF,TGTGCCAGCAGCCTTAGCGGAGATACGCAGTATTTT
.,TRBV5-4,TRBJ1-1,.,CASSLPAPSNTEAFF,TGTGCCAGCAGCTTGCCCGCGCCCTCGAACACTGAAGCTTTCTTT
.,TRBV9,TRBJ1-1,.,CASSVATGRVNTEAFF,TGTGCCAGCAGCGTAGCTACGGGGAGGGTGAACACTGAAGCTTTCTTT
.,TRBV16,TRBJ2-4,TRBD1,CASSQSGNRGQNIQYF,TGTGCCAGCAGCCAATCTGGAAACAGGGGACAAAACATTCAGTACTTC
.,TRBV5-1,TRBJ2-2,TRBD1,CASSFGTENTGELFF,TGCGCCAGCAGCTTTGGGACAGAAAACACCGGGGAGCTGTTTTTT
.,TRBV18,TRBJ2-3,TRBD2,CASSGGPITDTQYF,TGTGCCAGCTCGGGAGGGCCGATAACAGATACGCAGTATTTT
.,TRBV2,TRBJ1-5,.,CASSDANSGNQPQHF,TGTGCCAGCAGTGATGCCAATTCGGGCAATCAGCCCCAGCATTTT
.,TRBV10-3,TRBJ2-5,TRBD2,CAISRAGEQETQYF,TGTGCCATCAGTAGAGCGGGGGAGCAAGAGACCCAGTACTTC
.,TRBV28,TRBJ1-2,TRBD1,CASSSTGGEYGYTF,TGTGCCAGCAGTTCGACAGGGGGCGAATATGGCTACACCTTC
.,TRBV5-1,TRBJ1-4,TRBD1,CASSFGTVNEKLFF,TGCGCCAGCAGCTTCGGGACAGTCAATGAAAAACTGTTTTTT
once,TRBV4-1,TRBJ2-7,TRBD2,CASSQGVAGAYEQYF,TGCGCCAGCAGCCAAGGGGTAGCGGGAGCCTATGAGCAGTACTTC
.,TRBV24-1,TRBJ2-7,.,CATSESTGPYEQYF,TGTGCCACCAGTGAAAGTACAGGGCCCTACGAGCAGTACTTC
.,TRBV5-4,TRBJ2-5,.,CASSVGGSLQETQYF,TGTGCCAGCAGCGTTGGCGGCAGTCTCCAAGAGACCCAGTACTTC
few,TRBV19,TRBJ1-2,TRBD1,CASSARTGKSYGYTF,TGTGCCAGTAGTGCCAGGACAGGGAAGAGCTATGGCTACACCTTC
.,TRBV5-1,TRBJ1-2,.,CASSLSPEYYGYTF,TGCGCCAGCAGCTTGTCTCCAGAATACTATGGCTACACCTTC
.,TRBV24-1,TRBJ1-6,.,CATSDLRGTSSYNSPLHF,TGTGCCACCAGTGATCTTAGGGGGACGAGTTCCTATAATTCACCCCTCCACTTT
.,TRBV5-6,TRBJ1-3,.,CASSSPLAGRNTIYF,TGTGCCAGCAGCTCCCCCCTGGCAGGGCGAAACACCATATATTTT
.,TRBV19,TRBJ2-6,.,CASSFIAAGANVLTF,TGTGCCAGTAGCTTTATAGCCGCCGGGGCCAACGTCCTGACTTTC
.,TRBV7-2,TRBJ1-1,.,CASSLGARGEAFF,TGTGCCAGCAGCCTAGGGGCACGGGGTGAAGCTTTCTTT
once,TRBV6-1,TRBJ1-4,.,CASSEGPLPNEKLFF,TGTGCCAGCAGTGAAGGGCCTCTGCCAAATGAAAAACTGTTTTTT
.,TRBV19,TRBJ2-5,.,CASSFEGETQYF,TGTGCCAGTAGTTTTGAGGGAGAGACCCAGTACTTC
once,TRBV12-3/TRBV12-4,TRBJ2-7,.,CASSPSYEQYF,TGTGCCAGCAGTCCATCCTACGAGCAGTACTTC
once,TRBV11-2,TRBJ2-5,.,CASREGETQYF,TGTGCCAGCAGGGAGGGGGAGACCCAGTACTTC
.,TRBV4-1,TRBJ2-2,TRBD1,CASSLFLTGGEVRTGELFF,TGCGCCAGCAGCCTATTCCTGACAGGGGGCGAAGTTAGAACCGGGGAGCTGTTTTTT
.,TRBV5-1,TRBJ2-7,TRBD2,CASSPELAGVWEQYF,TGCGCCAGCAGTCCAGAACTAGCGGGAGTTTGGGAGCAGTACTTC
.,TRBV2,TRBJ2-7,TRBD1,CASSATTGGEQYF,TGTGCCAGCAGTGCCACCACAGGGGGAGAGCAGTACTTC
once,TRBV5-6,TRBJ1-1,.,CASSPLGTGPTLNTEAFF,TGTGCCAGCAGCCCCCTTGGAACAGGACCCACACTGAACACTGAAGCTTTCTTT
once,TRBV18,TRBJ2-1,.,CASSPPADNEQFF,TGTGCCAGCTCACCACCGGCGGACAATGAGCAGTTCTTC
.,TRBV7-9,TRBJ2-7,TRBD1,CASSPILDRGGEQYF,TGTGCCAGCAGCCCGATTCTCGACAGGGGGGGAGAGCAGTACTTC
.,TRBV15,TRBJ2-1,.,CATSKGLLGPGDEQFF,TGTGCCACCAGCAAGGGACTTCTGGGTCCCGGGGATGAGCAGTTCTTC
.,TRBV18,TRBJ2-7,TRBD2,CASSPGLAACEQYF,TGTGCCAGCTCACCGGGACTAGCGGCATGCGAGCAGTACTTC
once,TRBV6-5,TRBJ1-6,TRBD1,CASSLDREFSPLHF,TGTGCCAGCAGTCTGGACAGGGAATTCTCACCCCTCCACTTT
.,TRBV3-1/TRBV3-2,TRBJ2-5,TRBD2,CASSPRLSGSLTQYF,TGTGCCAGCAGCCCCCGACTGAGCGGGAGCCTAACCCAGTACTTC